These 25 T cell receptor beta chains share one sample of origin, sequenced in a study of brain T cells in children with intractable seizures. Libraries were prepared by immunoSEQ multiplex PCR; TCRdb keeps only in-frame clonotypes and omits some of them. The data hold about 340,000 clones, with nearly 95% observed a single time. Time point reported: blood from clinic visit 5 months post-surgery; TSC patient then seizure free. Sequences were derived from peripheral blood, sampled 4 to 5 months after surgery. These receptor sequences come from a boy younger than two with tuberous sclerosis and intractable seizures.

The CDR3, as DNA: TGTGCCAGCAGTCTGAGGGGTCCACCCCAGCCCCAGCATTTT. This gives the protein CASSLRGPPQPQHF. The chain carries TRBV5-8 and TRBJ1-5; D might be TRBD1 (5 bases). CDR1 and CDR2 from the germline V gene are SGHTS and YDEGEE. The CDR3 is 14 residues long. V lost 5 bases, J lost 7 bases, and 16 bases lay in between.

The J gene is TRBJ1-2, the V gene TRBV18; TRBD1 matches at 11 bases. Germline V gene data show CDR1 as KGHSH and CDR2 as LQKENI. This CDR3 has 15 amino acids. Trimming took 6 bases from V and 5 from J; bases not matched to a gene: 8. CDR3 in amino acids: CASSQSGTGGYGYTF. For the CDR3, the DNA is TGTGCCAGCTCCCAAAGCGGGACAGGGGGTTATGGCTACACCTTC. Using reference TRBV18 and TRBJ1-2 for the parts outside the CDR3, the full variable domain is NAGVMQNPRHLVRRRGQEARLRCSPMKGHSHVYWYRQLPEEGLKFMVYLQKENIIDESGMPKERFSAEFPKEGPSILRIQQVVRGDSAAYFCASSQSGTGGYGYTFGSGTRLTVV.

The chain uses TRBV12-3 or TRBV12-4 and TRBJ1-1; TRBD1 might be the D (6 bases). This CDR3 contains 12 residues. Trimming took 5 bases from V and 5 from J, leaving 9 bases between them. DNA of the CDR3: TGTGCCAGCAGTACAGGGATAACTGAAGCTTTCTTT. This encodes CASSTGITEAFF.

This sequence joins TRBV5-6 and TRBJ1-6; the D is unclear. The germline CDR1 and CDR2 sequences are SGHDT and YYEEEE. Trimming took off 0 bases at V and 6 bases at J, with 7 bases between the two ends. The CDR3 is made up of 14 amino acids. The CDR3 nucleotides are TGTGCCAGCAGCTTGGTGACTGGTAATTCACCCCTCCACTTT. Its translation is CASSLVTGNSPLHF.

CDR3 residues: CASSAVRASLREQYF. Written as DNA, the CDR3 is TGTGCCAGCAGCGCCGTCCGGGCCTCCTTGAGGGAGCAGTACTTC. The chain combines TRBV14 with TRBJ2-7; D is unclear. CDR1 SGHDN and CDR2 FVKESK come from the germline V gene. This CDR3 comprises 15 residues. Trimming left V 5 bases short and J 7 bases short, with 21 bases between.

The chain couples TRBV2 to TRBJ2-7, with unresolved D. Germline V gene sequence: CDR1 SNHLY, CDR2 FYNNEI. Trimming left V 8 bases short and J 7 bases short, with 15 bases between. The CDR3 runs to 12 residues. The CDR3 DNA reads TGTGCCAGCGCCGCACGACTGGGGGAGCAGTACTTC. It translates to CASAARLGEQYF.

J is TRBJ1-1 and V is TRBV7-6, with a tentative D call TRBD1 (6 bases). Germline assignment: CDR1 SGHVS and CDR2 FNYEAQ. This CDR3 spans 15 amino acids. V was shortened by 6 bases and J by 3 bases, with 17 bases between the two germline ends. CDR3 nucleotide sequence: TGTGCCAGCAGTCGAGGCCCGGGACACGACACTGAAGCTTTCTTT. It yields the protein CASSRGPGHDTEAFF.

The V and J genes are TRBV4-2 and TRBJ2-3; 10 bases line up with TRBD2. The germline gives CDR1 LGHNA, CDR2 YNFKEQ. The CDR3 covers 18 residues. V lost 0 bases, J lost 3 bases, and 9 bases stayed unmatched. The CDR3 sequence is CASSQDLRTSGGTDTQYF. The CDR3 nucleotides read TGTGCCAGCAGCCAAGATCTAAGGACTAGCGGTGGAACAGATACGCAGTATTTT.

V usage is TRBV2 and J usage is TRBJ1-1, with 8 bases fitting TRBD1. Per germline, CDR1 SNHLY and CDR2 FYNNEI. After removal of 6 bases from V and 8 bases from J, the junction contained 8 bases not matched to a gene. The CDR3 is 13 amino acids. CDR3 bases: TGTGCCAGCAGGTCAGAAGGGGACAGGGAAGCTTTCTTT. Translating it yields CASRSEGDREAFF.

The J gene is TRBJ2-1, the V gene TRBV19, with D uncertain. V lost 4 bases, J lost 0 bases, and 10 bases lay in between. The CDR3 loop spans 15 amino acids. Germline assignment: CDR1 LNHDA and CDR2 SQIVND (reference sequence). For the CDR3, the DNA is TGTGCCAGTAGTAACGTATTTTCCTCCTACAATGAGCAGTTCTTC. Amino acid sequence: CASSNVFSSYNEQFF.

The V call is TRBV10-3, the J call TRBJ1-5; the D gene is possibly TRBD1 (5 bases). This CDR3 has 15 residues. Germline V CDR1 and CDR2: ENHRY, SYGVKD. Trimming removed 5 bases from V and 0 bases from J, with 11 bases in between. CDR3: CAISPGRYSNQPQHF. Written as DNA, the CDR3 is TGTGCCATCAGTCCAGGGCGATATAGCAATCAGCCCCAGCATTTT.

The CDR3 region is CASSFSPTNTEAFF. Written as DNA, the CDR3 is TGTGCCAGCAGCTTTTCTCCCACGAACACTGAAGCTTTCTTT. This chain links TRBV7-3 with TRBJ1-1; D unresolved. CDR3 length: 14 residues. Deletions cut 3 bases from V and 1 base from J, with 9 bases between. Germline assignment: CDR1 SGHTA and CDR2 FQGTGA. Full variable domain (remainder filled in from reference TRBV7-3 and TRBJ1-1): GAGVSQTPSNKVTEKGKYVELRCDPISGHTALYWYRQSLGQGPEFLIYFQGTGAADDSGLPNDRFFAVRPEGSVSTLKIQRTERGDSAVYLCASSFSPTNTEAFFGQGTRLTVV.

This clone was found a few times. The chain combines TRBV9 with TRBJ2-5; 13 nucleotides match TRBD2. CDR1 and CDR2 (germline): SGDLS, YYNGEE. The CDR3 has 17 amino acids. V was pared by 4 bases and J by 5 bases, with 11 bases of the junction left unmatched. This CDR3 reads CASSPLPLAGGGETQYF. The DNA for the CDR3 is TGTGCCAGCAGCCCACTCCCACTAGCGGGAGGGGGGGAGACCCAGTACTTC.

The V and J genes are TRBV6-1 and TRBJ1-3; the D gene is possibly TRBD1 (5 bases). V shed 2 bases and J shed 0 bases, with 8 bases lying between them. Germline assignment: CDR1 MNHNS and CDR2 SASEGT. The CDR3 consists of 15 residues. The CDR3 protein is CASSERQLSGNTIYF. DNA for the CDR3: TGTGCCAGCAGTGAACGACAGCTCTCTGGAAACACCATATATTTT.

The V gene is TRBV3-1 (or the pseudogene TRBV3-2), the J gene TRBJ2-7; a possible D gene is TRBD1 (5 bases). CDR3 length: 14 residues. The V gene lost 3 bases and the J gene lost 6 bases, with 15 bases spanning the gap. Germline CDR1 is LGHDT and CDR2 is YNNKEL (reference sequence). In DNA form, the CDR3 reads TGTGCCAGCAGCCAGCACCCAGGGATTCCCGAGCAGTACTTC. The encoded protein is CASSQHPGIPEQYF.

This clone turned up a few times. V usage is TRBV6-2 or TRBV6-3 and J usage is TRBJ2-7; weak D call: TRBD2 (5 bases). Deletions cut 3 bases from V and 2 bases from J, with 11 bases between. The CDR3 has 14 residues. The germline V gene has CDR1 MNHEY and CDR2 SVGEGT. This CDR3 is CASSYTDGTYEQYF. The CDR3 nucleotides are TGTGCCAGCAGTTATACCGACGGGACCTACGAGCAGTACTTC.

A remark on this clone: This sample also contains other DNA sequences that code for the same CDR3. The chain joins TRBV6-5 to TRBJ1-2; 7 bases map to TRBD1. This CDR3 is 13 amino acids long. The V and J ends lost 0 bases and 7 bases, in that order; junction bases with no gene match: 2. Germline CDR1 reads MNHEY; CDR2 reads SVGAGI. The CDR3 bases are TGTGCCAGCAGTTACTCCGGACAGGCTGGCTACACCTTC. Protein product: CASSYSGQAGYTF.

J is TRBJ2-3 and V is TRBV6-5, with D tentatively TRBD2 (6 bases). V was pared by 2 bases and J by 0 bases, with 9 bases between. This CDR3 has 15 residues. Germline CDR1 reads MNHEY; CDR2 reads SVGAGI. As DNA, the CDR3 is TGTGCCAGCAGTTACGGGGACTTCAGCACAGATACGCAGTATTTT. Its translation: CASSYGDFSTDTQYF.

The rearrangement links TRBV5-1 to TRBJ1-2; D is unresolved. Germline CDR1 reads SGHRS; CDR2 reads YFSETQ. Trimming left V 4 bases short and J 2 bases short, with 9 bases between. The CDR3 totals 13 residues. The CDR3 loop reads CASSGGMNYGYTF. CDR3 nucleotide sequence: TGCGCCAGCAGCGGCGGGATGAACTATGGCTACACCTTC.

The CDR3 loop reads CASSRTGTSGKNEQFF. For the CDR3, the DNA is TGTGCCAGCAGCCGTACCGGGACTAGCGGGAAAAATGAGCAGTTCTTC. V usage is TRBV11-3 and J usage is TRBJ2-1; 13 bases align to TRBD2. Germline CDR1 is SGHNT and CDR2 is YENEEA. Trimming cost V 5 bases and J 7 bases; bases outside gene matches: 8. The length of the CDR3 is 16 residues.

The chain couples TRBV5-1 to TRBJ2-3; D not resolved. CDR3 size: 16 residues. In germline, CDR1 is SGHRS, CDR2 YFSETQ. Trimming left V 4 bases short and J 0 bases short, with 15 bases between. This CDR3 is CASSRLTGRSTDTQYF. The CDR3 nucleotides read TGCGCCAGCAGCCGCCTGACGGGCCGAAGCACAGATACGCAGTATTTT.

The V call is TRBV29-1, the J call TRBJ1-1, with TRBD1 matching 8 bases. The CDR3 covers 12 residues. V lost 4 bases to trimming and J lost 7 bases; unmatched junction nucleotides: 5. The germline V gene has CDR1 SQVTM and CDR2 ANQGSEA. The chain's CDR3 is CSVVSRGLEAFF. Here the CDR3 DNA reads TGCAGCGTTGTGTCCAGGGGGCTTGAAGCTTTCTTT. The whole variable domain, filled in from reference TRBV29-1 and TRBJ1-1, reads SAVISQKPSRDICQRGTSLTIQCQVDSQVTMMFWYRQQPGQSLTLIATANQGSEATYESGFVIDKFPISRPNLTFSTLTVSNMSPEDSSIYLCSVVSRGLEAFFGQGTRLTVV.

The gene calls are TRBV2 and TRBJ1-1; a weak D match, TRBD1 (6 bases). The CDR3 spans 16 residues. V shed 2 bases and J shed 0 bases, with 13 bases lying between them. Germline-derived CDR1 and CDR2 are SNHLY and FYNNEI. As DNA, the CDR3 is TGTGCCAGCAGTGAAATAAGGGGGGCCTTGAACACTGAAGCTTTCTTT. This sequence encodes CASSEIRGALNTEAFF. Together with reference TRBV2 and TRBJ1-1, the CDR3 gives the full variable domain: EPEVTQTPSHQVTQMGQEVILRCVPISNHLYFYWYRQILGQKVEFLVSFYNNEISEKSEIFDDQFSVERPDGSNFTLKIRSTKLEDSAMYFCASSEIRGALNTEAFFGQGTRLTVV.

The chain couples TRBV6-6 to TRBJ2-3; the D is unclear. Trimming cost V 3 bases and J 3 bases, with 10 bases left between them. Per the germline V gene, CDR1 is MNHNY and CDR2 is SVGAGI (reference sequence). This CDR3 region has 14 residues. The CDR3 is CASSYRVGTDTQYF. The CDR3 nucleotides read TGTGCCAGCAGTTATCGGGTGGGGACAGATACGCAGTATTTT.

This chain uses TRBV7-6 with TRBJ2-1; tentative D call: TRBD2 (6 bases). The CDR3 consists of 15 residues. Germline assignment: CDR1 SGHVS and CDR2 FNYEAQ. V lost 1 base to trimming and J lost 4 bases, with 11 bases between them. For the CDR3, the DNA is TGTGCCAGCAGCTTAGAGGACTATCGGTACAATGAGCAGTTCTTC. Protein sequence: CASSLEDYRYNEQFF.